This T cell receptor (beta chain) was sequenced in a study of shared T cell receptors in the human thymus. V gave up 7 bases and J gave up 11 bases; unmatched junction bases: 18. The CDR3 has 15 amino acids. Germline V gives CDR1 MDHEN, CDR2 SYDVKM. Produced via immunoSEQ multiplex PCR; TCRdb's table is partial and in-frame only. In the table there are roughly 410,000 clones, approximately 95% of which are singletons. Material for sequencing was thymocytes. V is TRBV28 and J is TRBJ1-1; 8 positions match TRBD1. This TCR came from a human donor. The CDR3 spells CASTFLGQEDIRAFF. As DNA, the CDR3 is TGTGCCAGCACCTTCTTGGGACAGGAGGATATTCGGGCTTTCTTT.